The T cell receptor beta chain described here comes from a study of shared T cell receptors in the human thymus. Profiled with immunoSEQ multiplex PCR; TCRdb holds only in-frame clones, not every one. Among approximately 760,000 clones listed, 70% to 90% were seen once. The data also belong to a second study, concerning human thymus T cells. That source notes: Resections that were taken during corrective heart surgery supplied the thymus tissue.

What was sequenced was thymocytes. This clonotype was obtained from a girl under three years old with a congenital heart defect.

The CDR3 region is CASSGISSGGYTDTQYF. DNA of the CDR3: TGTGCCAGCAGTGGGATTTCTAGCGGGGGGTACACAGATACGCAGTATTTT. The chain employs TRBV25-1 and TRBJ2-3; TRBD2 matches at 11 bases. V dropped 4 bases and J dropped 2; count of bases not matched to a gene: 8. The CDR3 consists of 17 residues. Germline V gene sequence: CDR1 MGHDK, CDR2 SYGVNS.